The 22 T cell receptor beta chains in this list originate from one sample, sequenced in a study of blood T cells in healthy people across ages. PCR was performed a second time for about 6 to 12 cycles using a sample-barcoded 5' primer and a J-beta primer mix. One entry per CDR3 protein, called by TCRdb with MiXCR from the 5' RACE reads. The sample has around 1,100,000 distinct CDR3 sequences, 35% to 45% seen once. Sequencing used blood. Receptors originate from a man aged 18 to 29 in good health.

The chain uses TRBV4-3 and TRBJ1-1; unclear D gene. The CDR3 contains 13 residues. V dropped 5 bases and J dropped 7 bases, with 14 bases sitting between them. Germline lookup yields CDR1 LGHNA and CDR2 YSLEER. CDR3 bases: TGCGCCAGCAGCTCACATCGTGCCCTTGAAGCTTTCTTT. Protein: CASSSHRALEAFF.

This rearrangement joins TRBV20-1 to TRBJ2-2; TRBD1 aligns across 9 bases. The CDR3 runs 13 residues. Unmatched junction bases numbered 5, after V lost 6 bases and J lost 6 bases. Germline V gene data show CDR1 as DFQATT and CDR2 as SNEGSKA (reference sequence). The CDR3 DNA follows: TGCAGTGCCATGGGACAGGGCTCCGGGGAGCTGTTTTTT. It translates to CSAMGQGSGELFF.

This sequence joins TRBV7-9 and TRBJ1-6; D remains ambiguous. The CDR3 runs to 13 residues. The V gene lost 1 base and the J gene lost 10 bases, with 8 bases spanning the gap. CDR1 SEHNR and CDR2 FQNEAQ come from the germline V gene (reference sequence). DNA for the CDR3: TGTGCCAGCAGCTTAGATTCGCGATCACCCCTCCACTTT. As protein: CASSLDSRSPLHF.

The V and J genes are TRBV6-2 or TRBV6-3 and TRBJ1-5; a weak D match, TRBD1 (5 bases). Trimming stripped 2 bases from V and 7 bases from J, with 15 bases between. This CDR3 has 15 residues. Looked up from germline, CDR1 is MNHEY and CDR2 is SVGEGT. This chain's CDR3 is CASSYGPTGGQPQHF. The CDR3 DNA reads TGTGCCAGCAGTTACGGACCTACCGGGGGACAGCCCCAGCATTTT.

This clonotype occurred a few times. The germline gene is not matched at one end of the junction; a read error may be the cause. The chain employs TRBV20-1 and TRBJ2-5; tentatively, D is TRBD1 (7 bases). The end of the DNA aligns better with TRBJ2-7, so the J call may be wrong. In germline, CDR1 is DFQATT, CDR2 SNEGSKA (reference sequence). The CDR3 is 13 residues long. In DNA, the CDR3 is TGCAGTGCCAGAGGTCAGGGGGGCTACGAGCAGTACTTC. Translation gives CSARGQGGYEQYF.

J is TRBJ2-3 and V is TRBV24-1; 11 bases align to TRBD2. From germline, CDR1 is KGHDR and CDR2 SFDVKD. Trimming at V came to 5 bases and at J to 0 bases, leaving 9 bases not matched to a gene. This CDR3 region has 18 residues. CDR3 coding DNA: TGTGCCACCAGTGGGACTAGCGGGCAAAATCCTAGCACAGATACGCAGTATTTT. This encodes CATSGTSGQNPSTDTQYF.

This clonotype showed up many times. The V and J genes are TRBV5-5 and TRBJ2-3; D not resolved. Looked up from germline, CDR1 is SGHKS and CDR2 is YYEKEE (reference sequence). The CDR3 contains 13 residues. With 4 bases removed from V and 2 bases from J, the gap between germline ends came to 8 bases. The CDR3 nucleotides read TGTGCCAGCAGCCCAGGTAACACAGATACGCAGTATTTT. Translating it yields CASSPGNTDTQYF.

This chain uses TRBV18 with TRBJ1-6; D is unresolved. This CDR3 is 14 amino acids long. V was clipped by 1 base and J by 7 bases, with 8 bases between them. Germline CDR1 is KGHSH and CDR2 is LQKENI. The chain's CDR3 is CASSPRAANSPLHF. Here the CDR3 DNA reads TGTGCCAGCTCACCACGGGCAGCGAATTCACCCCTCCACTTT.

This clonotype showed up just once. The V and J genes are TRBV20-1 and TRBJ1-2, with TRBD1 identical over 9 bases. Germline V gene data show CDR1 as DFQATT and CDR2 as SNEGSKA (reference sequence). There are 13 residues in the CDR3. Unmatched junction bases numbered 5, after V lost 5 bases and J lost 4 bases. CDR3 nucleotide sequence: TGCAGTGCTGACACAGGGGGCGTCTATGGCTACACCTTC. It yields the protein CSADTGGVYGYTF.

This clonotype appeared many times. This chain links TRBV7-9 with TRBJ2-5, with D perhaps TRBD2 (6 bases). V was cut by 6 bases and J by 2 bases, with 13 bases left in between. CDR3 length equals 14 residues. Germline CDR1 SEHNR, CDR2 FQNEAQ (reference sequence). The CDR3 region has the DNA TGTGCCAGCAGTTTTGGAGGGCTACAAGAGACCCAGTACTTC. It is translated as CASSFGGLQETQYF.

J is TRBJ2-7 and V is TRBV20-1; 9 nucleotides match TRBD2. Per the germline V gene, CDR1 is DFQATT and CDR2 is SNEGSKA (reference sequence). The trim removed 6 bases at V and 1 base at J, leaving 13 bases unmatched. The CDR3 consists of 16 residues. Here the CDR3 reads CSAQRASGVFSYEQYF. CDR3 coding DNA: TGCAGTGCCCAAAGGGCTAGCGGGGTCTTTTCCTACGAGCAGTACTTC.

This clonotype was picked up a small number of times. The rearrangement joins TRBV12-3 or TRBV12-4 to TRBJ2-7; D not resolved. V lost 1 base to trimming and J lost 0 bases, with 13 bases between them. This CDR3 is built from 16 residues. This CDR3 is CASSLGEASSSYEQYF. The CDR3 region has the DNA TGTGCCAGCAGTTTAGGTGAGGCTTCTAGCTCCTACGAGCAGTACTTC.

This chain links TRBV20-1 with TRBJ1-1; D call uncertain. Germline V gene data show CDR1 as DFQATT and CDR2 as SNEGSKA (reference sequence). V was shortened by 1 base and J by 0 bases, with 9 bases between the two germline ends. The CDR3 is 14 residues long. CDR3 bases: TGCAGTGCTAGAGCGAACAGCATGAACACTGAAGCTTTCTTT. Its protein product is CSARANSMNTEAFF.

The chain recombines TRBV20-1 with TRBJ1-5; D may be TRBD1 (5 bases). The V gene's germline CDR1 is DFQATT and CDR2 SNEGSKA (reference sequence). The CDR3 sequence is 21 residues long. Trimming left V 1 base short and J 0 bases short, with 28 bases between. CDR3 loop: CSARGRTRPPGKLFSNQPQHF. The CDR3 DNA follows: TGCAGTGCTAGAGGTCGGACCCGCCCGCCAGGGAAGTTGTTTAGCAATCAGCCCCAGCATTTT.

This clonotype was counted between two and nine times. The chain has TRBV20-1 and TRBJ2-3; weak D call: TRBD2 (6 bases). The germline V and J ends were trimmed by 8 bases and 4 bases, with 19 bases remaining between them. The CDR3 consists of 14 residues. Germline V gene sequence: CDR1 DFQATT, CDR2 SNEGSKA (reference sequence). CDR3 protein: CSSRGTLTPDTQYF. The CDR3 region has the DNA TGCAGTTCTCGAGGGACTCTCACCCCAGATACGCAGTATTTT.

This rearrangement joins TRBV6-6 to TRBJ2-6; D is unresolved. V was pared by 5 bases and J by 0 bases, with 8 bases between. The CDR3 is made up of 15 amino acids. Germline V gives CDR1 MNHNY, CDR2 SVGAGI (reference sequence). Here the CDR3 DNA reads TGTGCCAGCAGTACGCAGGACTCTGGGGCCAACGTCCTGACTTTC. This codes for CASSTQDSGANVLTF.

This clonotype has just a few counts. The chain is built from TRBV20-1 and TRBJ2-5; possibly TRBD1 for D (6 bases). Germline V gene sequence: CDR1 DFQATT, CDR2 SNEGSKA (reference sequence). The V gene lost 6 bases and the J gene lost 7 bases, with 24 bases spanning the gap. The CDR3 has 15 amino acids. CDR3 coding DNA: TGCAGTGCCATTAGTACAGGGTCCTCCAGTTGGACCCAGTACTTC. This codes for CSAISTGSSSWTQYF.

This clonotype was seen at least ten times. The chain joins TRBV7-2 to TRBJ2-1; D gene unclear. The CDR3 has 11 amino acids. The V end was cut by 1 base, the J end by 10 bases, with 5 bases between. Germline V gene data show CDR1 as SGHTA and CDR2 as FQGNSA. DNA for the CDR3: TGTGCCAGCAGCTTAGACGGGGAGCAGTTCTTC. Amino acid sequence: CASSLDGEQFF. Complete variable domain (other parts from reference TRBV7-2 and TRBJ2-1): GAGVSQSPSNKVTEKGKDVELRCDPISGHTALYWYRQSLGQGLEFLIYFQGNSAPDKSGLPSDRFSAERTGGSVSTLTIQRTQQEDSAVYLCASSLDGEQFFGPGTRLTVL.

This clonotype turned up a few times. The J gene is TRBJ2-1, the V gene TRBV6-5, with 12 bases matching TRBD2. The V and J ends lost 5 bases and 8 bases, in that order; junction bases with no gene match: 4. Germline values: CDR1 MNHEY, CDR2 SVGAGI. This CDR3 comprises 14 residues. The CDR3: CASSPGTSGYEQFF. For the CDR3, the DNA is TGTGCCAGCAGTCCAGGGACTAGCGGGTATGAGCAGTTCTTC.

The J gene is TRBJ2-1, the V gene TRBV4-3; D gene ambiguous. V lost 0 bases and J lost 5, with 20 bases in between. The CDR3 contains 18 residues. Germline V lookup: CDR1 LGHNA, CDR2 YSLEER. The CDR3 sequence is CASSQDRAAKARHNEQFF. The CDR3 DNA follows: TGCGCCAGCAGCCAAGATAGGGCCGCCAAGGCCCGGCACAATGAGCAGTTCTTC.

This clonotype came up a few times. This sequence joins TRBV20-1 and TRBJ1-1; D might be TRBD1 (5 bases). The germline CDR1 and CDR2 sequences are DFQATT and SNEGSKA (reference sequence). The CDR3 is 10 residues long. V dropped 5 bases and J dropped 8 bases, with 9 bases sitting between them. Here the CDR3 reads CSAPRGEAFF. The CDR3 DNA sequence: TGCAGTGCTCCCCGGGGGGAAGCTTTCTTT.

About this clonotype itself: The conserved closing phenylalanine or tryptophan is absent in this CDR3, likely reflecting a read error. This chain uses TRBV9 with TRBJ2-7; the D is unclear. The DNA end is more similar to TRBJ2-5, so the J call may be wrong. This CDR3 has 13 residues. The germline V gene has CDR1 SGDLS and CDR2 YYNGEE. The CDR3 DNA reads TGTGCCAGCAGCGTAGGAAGCGAGGAGACCCAGTACTTA. This translates into CASSVGSEETQYL.